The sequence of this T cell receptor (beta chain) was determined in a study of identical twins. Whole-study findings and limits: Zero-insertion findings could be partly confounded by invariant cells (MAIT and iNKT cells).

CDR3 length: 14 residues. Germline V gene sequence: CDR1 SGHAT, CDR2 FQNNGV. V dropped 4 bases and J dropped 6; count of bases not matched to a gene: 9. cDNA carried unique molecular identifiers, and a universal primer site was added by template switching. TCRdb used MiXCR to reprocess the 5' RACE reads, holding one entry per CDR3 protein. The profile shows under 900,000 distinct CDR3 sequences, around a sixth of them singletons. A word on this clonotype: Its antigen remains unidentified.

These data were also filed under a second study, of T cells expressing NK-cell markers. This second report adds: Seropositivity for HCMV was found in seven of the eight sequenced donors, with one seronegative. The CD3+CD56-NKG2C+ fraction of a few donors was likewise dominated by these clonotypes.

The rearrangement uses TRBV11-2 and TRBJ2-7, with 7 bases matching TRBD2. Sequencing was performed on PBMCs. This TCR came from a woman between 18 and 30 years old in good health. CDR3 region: CASSSSGSASEQYF. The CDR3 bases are TGTGCCAGCAGCTCTAGCGGATCGGCCTCCGAGCAGTACTTC.